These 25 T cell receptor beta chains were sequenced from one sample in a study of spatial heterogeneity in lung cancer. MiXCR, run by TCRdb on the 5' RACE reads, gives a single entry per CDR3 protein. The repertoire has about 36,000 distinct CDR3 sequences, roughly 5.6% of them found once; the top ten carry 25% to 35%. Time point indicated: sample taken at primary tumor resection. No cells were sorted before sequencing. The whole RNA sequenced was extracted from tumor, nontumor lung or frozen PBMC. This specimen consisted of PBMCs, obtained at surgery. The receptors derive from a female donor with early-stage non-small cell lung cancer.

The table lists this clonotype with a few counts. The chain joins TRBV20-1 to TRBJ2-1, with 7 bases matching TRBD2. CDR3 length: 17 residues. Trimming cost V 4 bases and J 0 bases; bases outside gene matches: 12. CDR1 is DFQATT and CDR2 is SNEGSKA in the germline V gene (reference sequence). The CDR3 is CSAIFLRGGGSYNEQFF. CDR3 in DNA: TGCAGTGCTATATTTTTGCGCGGGGGAGGCTCCTACAATGAGCAGTTCTTC.

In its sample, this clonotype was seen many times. CDR3 DNA sequence: TGTGCCAGCAGCGACGGTGGCAGGGGAGATTATAGCAATCAGCCCCAGCATTTT. It translates to CASSDGGRGDYSNQPQHF. The rearrangement joins TRBV7-9 to TRBJ1-5, with D perhaps matching TRBD1 (6 bases). Germline V CDR1 and CDR2: SEHNR, FQNEAQ (reference sequence). Trimming cost V 5 bases and J 0 bases, with 20 bases left between them. CDR3 length: 18 residues.

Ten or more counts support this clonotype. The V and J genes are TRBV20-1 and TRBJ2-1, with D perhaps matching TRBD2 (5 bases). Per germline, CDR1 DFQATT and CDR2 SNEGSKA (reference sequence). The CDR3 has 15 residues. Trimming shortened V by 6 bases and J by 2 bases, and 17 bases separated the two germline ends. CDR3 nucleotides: TGCAGTGCCCCTAAGGCGGGTAAGGCCTACAATGAGCAGTTCTTC. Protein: CSAPKAGKAYNEQFF.

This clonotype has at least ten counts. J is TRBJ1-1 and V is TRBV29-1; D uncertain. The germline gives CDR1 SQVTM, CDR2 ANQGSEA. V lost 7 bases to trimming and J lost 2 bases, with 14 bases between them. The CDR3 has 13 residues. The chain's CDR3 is CSAVARRNTEAFF. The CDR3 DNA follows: TGCAGCGCCGTAGCCCGGAGAAACACTGAAGCTTTCTTT.

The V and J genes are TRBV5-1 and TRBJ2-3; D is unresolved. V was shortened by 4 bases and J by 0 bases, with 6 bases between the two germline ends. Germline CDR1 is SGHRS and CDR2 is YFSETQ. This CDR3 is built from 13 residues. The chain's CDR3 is CASSPDSTDTQYF. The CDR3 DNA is TGCGCCAGCAGCCCAGACAGCACAGATACGCAGTATTTT.

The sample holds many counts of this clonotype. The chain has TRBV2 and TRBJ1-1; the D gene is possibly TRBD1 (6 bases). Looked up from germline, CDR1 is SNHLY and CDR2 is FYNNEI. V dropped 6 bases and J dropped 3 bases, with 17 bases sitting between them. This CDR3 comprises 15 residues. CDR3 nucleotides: TGTGCCAGCAGCGCTTCTTCCGGACAGCACACTGAAGCTTTCTTT. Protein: CASSASSGQHTEAFF.

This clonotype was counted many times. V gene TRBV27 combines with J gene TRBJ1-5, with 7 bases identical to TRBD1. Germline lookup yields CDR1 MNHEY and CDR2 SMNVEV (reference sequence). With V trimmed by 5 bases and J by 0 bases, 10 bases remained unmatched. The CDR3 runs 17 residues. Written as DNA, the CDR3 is TGTGCCAGCAGTGCACGTCTGGGACAGCTTAGCAATCAGCCCCAGCATTTT. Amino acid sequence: CASSARLGQLSNQPQHF.

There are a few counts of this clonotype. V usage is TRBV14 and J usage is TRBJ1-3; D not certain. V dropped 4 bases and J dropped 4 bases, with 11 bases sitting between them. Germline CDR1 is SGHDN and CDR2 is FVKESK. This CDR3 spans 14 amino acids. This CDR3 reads CASSPSSGGNTIYF. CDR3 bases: TGTGCCAGCAGCCCCTCCTCGGGAGGAAACACCATATATTTT.

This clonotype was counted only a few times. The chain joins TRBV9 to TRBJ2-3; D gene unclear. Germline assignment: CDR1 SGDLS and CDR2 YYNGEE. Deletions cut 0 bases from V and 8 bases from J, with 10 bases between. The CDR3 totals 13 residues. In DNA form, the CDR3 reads TGTGCCAGCAGCGTAGTTTGGGGTAGTACGCAGTATTTT. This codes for CASSVVWGSTQYF. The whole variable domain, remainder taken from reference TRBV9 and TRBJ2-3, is DSGVTQTPKHLITATGQRVTLRCSPRSGDLSVYWYQQSLDQGLQFLIQYYNGEERAKGNILERFSAQQFPDLHSELNLSSLELGDSALYFCASSVVWGSTQYFGPGTRLTVL.

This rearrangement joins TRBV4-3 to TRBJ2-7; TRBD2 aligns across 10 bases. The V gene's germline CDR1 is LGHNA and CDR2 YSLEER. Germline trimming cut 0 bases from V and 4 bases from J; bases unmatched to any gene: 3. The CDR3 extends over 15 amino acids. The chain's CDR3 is CASSQETSGIYEQYF. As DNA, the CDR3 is TGCGCCAGCAGCCAAGAAACTAGCGGGATTTACGAGCAGTACTTC.

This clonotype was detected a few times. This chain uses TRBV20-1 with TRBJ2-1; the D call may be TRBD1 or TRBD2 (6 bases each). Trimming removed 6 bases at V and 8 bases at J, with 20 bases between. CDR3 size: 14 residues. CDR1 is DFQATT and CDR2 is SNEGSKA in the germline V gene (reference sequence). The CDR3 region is CSARYGGPLDEQFF. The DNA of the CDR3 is TGCAGTGCCAGATATGGGGGGCCCTTGGATGAGCAGTTCTTC.

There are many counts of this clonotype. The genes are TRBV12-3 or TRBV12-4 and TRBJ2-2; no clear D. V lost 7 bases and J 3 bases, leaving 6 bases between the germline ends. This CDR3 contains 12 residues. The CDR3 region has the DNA TGTGCCAGCAAAGCGCACACCGGGGAGCTGTTTTTT. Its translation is CASKAHTGELFF.

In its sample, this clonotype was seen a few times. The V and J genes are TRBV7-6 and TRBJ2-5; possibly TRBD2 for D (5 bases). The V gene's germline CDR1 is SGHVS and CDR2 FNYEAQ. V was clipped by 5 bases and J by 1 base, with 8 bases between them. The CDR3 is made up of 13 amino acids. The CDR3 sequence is CASSMGAQETQYF. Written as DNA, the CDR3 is TGTGCCAGCAGCATGGGAGCCCAAGAGACCCAGTACTTC.

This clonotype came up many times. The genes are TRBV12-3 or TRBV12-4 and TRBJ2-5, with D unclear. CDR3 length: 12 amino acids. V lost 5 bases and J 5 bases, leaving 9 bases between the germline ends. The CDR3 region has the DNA TGTGCCAGCAGTCAGGTCGGGGAGACCCAGTACTTC. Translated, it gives CASSQVGETQYF.

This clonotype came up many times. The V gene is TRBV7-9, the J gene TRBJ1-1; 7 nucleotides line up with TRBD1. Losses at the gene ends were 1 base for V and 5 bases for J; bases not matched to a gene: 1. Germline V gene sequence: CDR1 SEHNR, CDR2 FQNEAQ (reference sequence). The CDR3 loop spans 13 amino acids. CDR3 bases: TGTGCCAGCAGCTTAGAGGGGGCAACTGAAGCTTTCTTT. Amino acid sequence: CASSLEGATEAFF.

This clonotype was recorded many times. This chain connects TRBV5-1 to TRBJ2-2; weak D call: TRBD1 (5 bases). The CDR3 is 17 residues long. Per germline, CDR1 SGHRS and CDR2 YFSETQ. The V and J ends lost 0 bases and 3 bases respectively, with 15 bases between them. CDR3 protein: CASSLGGRVSHTGELFF. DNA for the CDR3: TGCGCCAGCAGCTTGGGGGGCAGGGTGTCTCACACCGGGGAGCTGTTTTTT. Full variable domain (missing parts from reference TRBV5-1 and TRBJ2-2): KAGVTQTPRYLIKTRGQQVTLSCSPISGHRSVSWYQQTPGQGLQFLFEYFSETQRNKGNFPGRFSGRQFSNSRSEMNVSTLELGDSALYLCASSLGGRVSHTGELFFGEGSRLTVL.

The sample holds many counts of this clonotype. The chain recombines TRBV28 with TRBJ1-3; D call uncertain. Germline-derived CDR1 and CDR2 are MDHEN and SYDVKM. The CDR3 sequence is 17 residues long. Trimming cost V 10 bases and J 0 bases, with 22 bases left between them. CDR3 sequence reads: CATYNPAGDISGNTIYF. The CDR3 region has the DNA TGTGCCACCTATAACCCCGCGGGAGATATCTCTGGAAACACCATATATTTT.

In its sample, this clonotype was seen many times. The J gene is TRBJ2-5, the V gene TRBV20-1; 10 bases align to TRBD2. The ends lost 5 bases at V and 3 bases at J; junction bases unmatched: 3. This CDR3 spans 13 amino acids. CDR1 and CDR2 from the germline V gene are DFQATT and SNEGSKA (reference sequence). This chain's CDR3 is CSALLAGKETQYF. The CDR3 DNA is TGCAGTGCTTTACTAGCGGGAAAAGAGACCCAGTACTTC.

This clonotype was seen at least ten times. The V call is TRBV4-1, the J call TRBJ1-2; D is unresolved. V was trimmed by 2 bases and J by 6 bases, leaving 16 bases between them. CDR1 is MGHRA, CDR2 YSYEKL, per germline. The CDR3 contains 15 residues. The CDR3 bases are TGCGCCAGCAGCCAACCCAGGACCCGCCGGGATGGCTACACCTTC. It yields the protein CASSQPRTRRDGYTF.

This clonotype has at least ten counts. CDR3 residues: CASSYSGNLEGEQYF. CDR3 coding DNA: TGTGCCAGCAGTTACTCGGGGAACCTGGAAGGAGAGCAGTACTTC. The chain recombines TRBV6-2 or TRBV6-3 with TRBJ2-7; D gene uncertain. CDR3 size: 15 residues. Germline V gene lookup returns CDR1 MNHEY and CDR2 SVGEGT. The V gene lost 0 bases and the J gene lost 7 bases, with 16 bases spanning the gap.

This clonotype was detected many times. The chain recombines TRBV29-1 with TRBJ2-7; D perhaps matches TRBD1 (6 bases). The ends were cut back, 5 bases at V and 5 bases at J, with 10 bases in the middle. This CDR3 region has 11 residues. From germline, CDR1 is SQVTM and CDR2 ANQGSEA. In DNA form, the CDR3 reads TGCAGCGTTACAGGGTCCAACGAGCAGTACTTC. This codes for CSVTGSNEQYF.

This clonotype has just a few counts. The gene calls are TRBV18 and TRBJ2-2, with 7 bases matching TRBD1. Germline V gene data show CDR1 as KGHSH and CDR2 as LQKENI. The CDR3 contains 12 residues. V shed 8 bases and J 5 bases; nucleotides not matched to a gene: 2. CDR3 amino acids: CASHRGTGELFF. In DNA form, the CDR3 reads TGTGCCAGCCACAGGGGTACCGGGGAGCTGTTTTTT.

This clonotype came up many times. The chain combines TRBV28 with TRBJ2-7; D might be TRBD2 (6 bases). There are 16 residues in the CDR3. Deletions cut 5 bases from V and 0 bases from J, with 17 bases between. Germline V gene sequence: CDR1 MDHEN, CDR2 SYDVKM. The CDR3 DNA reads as TGTGCCAGCAGTGTGTTCCCCGGGACTTCCTCCTACGAGCAGTACTTC. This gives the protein CASSVFPGTSSYEQYF.

Here the CDR3 reads CASSQDLGTQNTEAFF. The CDR3 coding sequence is TGTGCCAGCAGCCAAGATCTCGGGACACAAAACACTGAAGCTTTCTTT. The J gene is TRBJ1-1, the V gene TRBV3-1; D perhaps matches TRBD1 (6 bases). The V gene lost 0 bases and the J gene lost 2 bases, with 13 bases spanning the gap. CDR1 LGHDT and CDR2 YNNKEL come from the germline V gene (reference sequence). This CDR3 region has 16 residues. Looking up the rest from reference TRBV3-1 and TRBJ1-1 gives the full variable domain: DTAVSQTPKYLVTQMGNDKSIKCEQNLGHDTMYWYKQDSKKFLKIMFSYNNKELIINETVPNRFSPKSPDKAHLNLHINSLELGDSAVYFCASSQDLGTQNTEAFFGQGTRLTVV.

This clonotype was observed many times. The CDR3 nucleotides are TGCGCCAGCAGCCAAGGGGGATGGAGTGAAAAACTGTTTTTT. Protein sequence: CASSQGGWSEKLFF. This chain uses TRBV5-1 with TRBJ1-4, with D possibly being TRBD1 (6 bases). Per germline, CDR1 SGHRS and CDR2 YFSETQ. V lost 4 bases, J lost 7 bases, and 14 bases lay in between. CDR3 size: 14 residues.